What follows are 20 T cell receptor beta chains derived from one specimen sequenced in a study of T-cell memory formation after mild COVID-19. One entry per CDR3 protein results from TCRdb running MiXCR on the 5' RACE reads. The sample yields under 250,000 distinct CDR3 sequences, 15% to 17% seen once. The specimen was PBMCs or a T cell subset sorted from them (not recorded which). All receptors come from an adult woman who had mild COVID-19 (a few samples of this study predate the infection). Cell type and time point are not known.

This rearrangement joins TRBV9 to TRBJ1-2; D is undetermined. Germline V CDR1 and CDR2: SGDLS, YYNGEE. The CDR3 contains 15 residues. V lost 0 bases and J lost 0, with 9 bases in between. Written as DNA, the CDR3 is TGTGCCAGCAGCGTAGATCTGGGGACTAACTATGGCTACACCTTC. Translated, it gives CASSVDLGTNYGYTF.

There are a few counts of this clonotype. The CDR3 nucleotides read TGTGCCACCAGCAGAGATCTGGGAGGGAACTCCTACAATGAGCAGTTCTTC. It specifies CATSRDLGGNSYNEQFF. The chain joins TRBV15 to TRBJ2-1; TRBD2 aligns across 7 bases. This CDR3 region has 17 residues. Trimming at V came to 0 bases and at J to 0 bases, leaving 5 bases not matched to a gene. Germline loops: CDR1 LNHNV, CDR2 YYDKDF (reference sequence).

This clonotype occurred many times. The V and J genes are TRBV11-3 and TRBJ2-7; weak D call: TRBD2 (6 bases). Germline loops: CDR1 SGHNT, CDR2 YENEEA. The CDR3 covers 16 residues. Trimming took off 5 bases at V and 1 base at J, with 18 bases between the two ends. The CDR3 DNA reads TGTGCCAGCAGCCCCCGCCATCGGGAGACTTCCTACGAGCAGTACTTC. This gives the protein CASSPRHRETSYEQYF.

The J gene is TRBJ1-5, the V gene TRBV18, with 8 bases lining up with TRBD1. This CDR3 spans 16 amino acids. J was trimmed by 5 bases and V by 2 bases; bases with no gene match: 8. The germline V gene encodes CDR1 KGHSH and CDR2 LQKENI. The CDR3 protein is CASSPYSGQVHQPQHF. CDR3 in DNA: TGTGCCAGCTCACCATATTCGGGACAGGTCCATCAGCCCCAGCATTTT.

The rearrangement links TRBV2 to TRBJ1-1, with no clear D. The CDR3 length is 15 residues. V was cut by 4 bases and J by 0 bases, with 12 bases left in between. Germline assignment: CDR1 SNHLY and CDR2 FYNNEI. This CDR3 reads CASSAQVTMNTEAFF. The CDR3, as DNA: TGTGCCAGCAGTGCTCAGGTTACTATGAACACTGAAGCTTTCTTT.

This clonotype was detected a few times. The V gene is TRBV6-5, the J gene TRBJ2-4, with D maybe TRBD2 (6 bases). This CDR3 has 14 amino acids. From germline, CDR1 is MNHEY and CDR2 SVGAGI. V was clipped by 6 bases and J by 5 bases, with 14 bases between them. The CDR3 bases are TGTGCCAGCAGAATAGGCAGGGAGGAAAACATTCAGTACTTC. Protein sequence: CASRIGREENIQYF.

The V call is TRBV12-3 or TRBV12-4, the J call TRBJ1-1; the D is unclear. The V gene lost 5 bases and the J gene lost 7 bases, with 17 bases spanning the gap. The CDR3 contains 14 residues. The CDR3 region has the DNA TGTGCCAGCAGTCCACGGGAGAGATTCGGTGAAGCTTTCTTT. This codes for CASSPRERFGEAFF.

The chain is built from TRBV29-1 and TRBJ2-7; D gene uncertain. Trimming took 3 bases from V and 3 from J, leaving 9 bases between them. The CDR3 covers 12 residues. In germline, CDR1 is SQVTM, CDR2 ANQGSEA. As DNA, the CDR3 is TGCAGCGTTGAGTTGACGGACTACGAGCAGTACTTC. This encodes CSVELTDYEQYF.

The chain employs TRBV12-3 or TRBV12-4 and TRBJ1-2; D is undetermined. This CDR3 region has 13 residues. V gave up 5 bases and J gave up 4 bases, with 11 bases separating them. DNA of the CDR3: TGTGCCAGCAGTCCCGACACCCCCTATGGCTACACCTTC. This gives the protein CASSPDTPYGYTF.

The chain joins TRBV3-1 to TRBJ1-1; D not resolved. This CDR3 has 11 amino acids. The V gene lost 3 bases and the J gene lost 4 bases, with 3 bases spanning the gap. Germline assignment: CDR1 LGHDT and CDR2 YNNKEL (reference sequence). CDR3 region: CASSQFTEAFF. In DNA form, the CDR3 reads TGTGCCAGCAGCCAGTTCACTGAAGCTTTCTTT.

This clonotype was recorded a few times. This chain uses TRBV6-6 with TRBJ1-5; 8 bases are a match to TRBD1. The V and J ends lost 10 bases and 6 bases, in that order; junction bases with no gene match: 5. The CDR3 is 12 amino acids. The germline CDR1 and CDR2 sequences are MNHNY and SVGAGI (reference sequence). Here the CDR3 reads CAITGGGQPQHF. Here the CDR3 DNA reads TGTGCCATTACAGGGGGGGGTCAGCCCCAGCATTTT.

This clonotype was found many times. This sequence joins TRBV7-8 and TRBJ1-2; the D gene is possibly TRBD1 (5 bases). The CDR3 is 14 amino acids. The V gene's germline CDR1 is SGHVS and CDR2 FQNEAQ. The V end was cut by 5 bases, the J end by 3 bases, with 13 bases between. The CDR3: CASSESRVDYGYTF. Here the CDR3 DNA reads TGTGCCAGCAGCGAATCCAGGGTCGACTATGGCTACACCTTC.

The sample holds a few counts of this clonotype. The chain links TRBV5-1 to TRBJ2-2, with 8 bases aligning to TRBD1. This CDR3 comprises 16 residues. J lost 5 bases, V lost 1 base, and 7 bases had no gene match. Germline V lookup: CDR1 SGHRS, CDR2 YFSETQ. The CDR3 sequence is CASSLSVQGATGELFF. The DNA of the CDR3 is TGCGCCAGCAGCTTGAGTGTCCAGGGGGCGACCGGGGAGCTGTTTTTT. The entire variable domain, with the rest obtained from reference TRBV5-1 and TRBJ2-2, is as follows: KAGVTQTPRYLIKTRGQQVTLSCSPISGHRSVSWYQQTPGQGLQFLFEYFSETQRNKGNFPGRFSGRQFSNSRSEMNVSTLELGDSALYLCASSLSVQGATGELFFGEGSRLTVL.

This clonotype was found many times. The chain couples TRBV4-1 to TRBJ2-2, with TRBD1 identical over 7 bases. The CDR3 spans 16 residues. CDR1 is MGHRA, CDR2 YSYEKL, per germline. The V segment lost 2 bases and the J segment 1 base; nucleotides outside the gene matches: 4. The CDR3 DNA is TGCGCCAGCAGCCAACGGACAGGCTTGAACACCGGGGAGCTGTTTTTT. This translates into CASSQRTGLNTGELFF.

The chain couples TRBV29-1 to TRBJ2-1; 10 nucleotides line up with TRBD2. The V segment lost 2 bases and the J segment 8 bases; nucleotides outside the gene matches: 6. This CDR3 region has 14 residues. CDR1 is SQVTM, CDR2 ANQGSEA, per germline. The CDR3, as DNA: TGCAGCGTTGAAAGAAGACTAGCGGGCCATGAGCAGTTCTTC. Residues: CSVERRLAGHEQFF.

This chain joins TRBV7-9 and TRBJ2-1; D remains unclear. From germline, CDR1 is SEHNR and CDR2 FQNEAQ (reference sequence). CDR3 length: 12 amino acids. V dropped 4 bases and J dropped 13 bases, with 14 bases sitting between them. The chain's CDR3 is CASSSSVGSQFF. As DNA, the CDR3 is TGTGCCAGCAGCTCATCAGTGGGGTCACAGTTCTTC.

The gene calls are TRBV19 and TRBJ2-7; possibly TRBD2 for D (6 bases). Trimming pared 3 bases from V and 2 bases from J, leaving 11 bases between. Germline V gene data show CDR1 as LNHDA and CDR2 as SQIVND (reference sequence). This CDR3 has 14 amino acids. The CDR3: CASSMAGPTYEQYF. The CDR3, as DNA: TGTGCCAGTAGTATGGCGGGGCCAACCTACGAGCAGTACTTC.

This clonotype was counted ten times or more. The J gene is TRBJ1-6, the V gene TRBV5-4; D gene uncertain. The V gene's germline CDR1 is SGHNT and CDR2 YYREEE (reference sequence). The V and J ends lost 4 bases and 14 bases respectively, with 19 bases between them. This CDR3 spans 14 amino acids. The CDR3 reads CASSHILAGEALHF. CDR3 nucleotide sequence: TGTGCCAGCAGCCACATCCTGGCCGGGGAGGCCCTCCACTTT. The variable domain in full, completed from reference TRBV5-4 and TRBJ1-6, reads ETGVTQSPTHLIKTRGQQVTLRCSSQSGHNTVSWYQQALGQGPQFIFQYYREEENGRGNFPPRFSGLQFPNYSSELNVNALELDDSALYLCASSHILAGEALHFGNGTRLTVT.

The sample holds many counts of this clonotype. The CDR3 reads CASSQVLSGSGNQPQHF. The CDR3 coding sequence is TGCGCCAGCAGCCAGGTCCTTTCGGGCTCGGGCAATCAGCCCCAGCATTTT. The chain employs TRBV4-1 and TRBJ1-5; D ambiguous. This CDR3 comprises 17 residues. V was cut by 3 bases and J by 2 bases, with 17 bases left in between. Looked up from germline, CDR1 is MGHRA and CDR2 is YSYEKL.

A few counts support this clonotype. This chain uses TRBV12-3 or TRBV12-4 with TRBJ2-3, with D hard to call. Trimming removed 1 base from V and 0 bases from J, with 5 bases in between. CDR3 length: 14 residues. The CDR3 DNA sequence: TGTGCCAGCAGTTTAGACGGCAGCACAGATACGCAGTATTTT. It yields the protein CASSLDGSTDTQYF.